What follows describes a single TCR beta chain. The antigen is not known. This sample is part of a study of cytomegalovirus exposure and HLA in healthy donors. General study findings and limits: The authors assumed roughly uniform sequencing depth across donors for presence/absence analyses.

Looked up from germline, CDR1 is MNHNY and CDR2 is SVGAGI (reference sequence). The CDR3 is made up of 12 amino acids. V was shortened by 3 bases and J by 8 bases, with 10 bases between the two germline ends. Amplification used 60 Vbeta primers and 13 Jbeta primers. Profiling relied on immunoSEQ multiplex PCR, and the TCRdb table lists in-frame clones only, not all of them. The sample gives 170,000 or so clones, 84% of which show up once; 0.35% to 0.4% is in the top ten. The specimen sequenced was PBMCs. The TCR was taken from a boy aged 2 to 9 in good health and CMV-seronegative. The chain recombines TRBV6-6 with TRBJ1-1; perhaps TRBD1 as D (6 bases). This CDR3 is CASSYLQGEAFF. For the CDR3, the DNA is TGTGCCAGCAGTTATCTACAGGGAGAAGCTTTCTTT.